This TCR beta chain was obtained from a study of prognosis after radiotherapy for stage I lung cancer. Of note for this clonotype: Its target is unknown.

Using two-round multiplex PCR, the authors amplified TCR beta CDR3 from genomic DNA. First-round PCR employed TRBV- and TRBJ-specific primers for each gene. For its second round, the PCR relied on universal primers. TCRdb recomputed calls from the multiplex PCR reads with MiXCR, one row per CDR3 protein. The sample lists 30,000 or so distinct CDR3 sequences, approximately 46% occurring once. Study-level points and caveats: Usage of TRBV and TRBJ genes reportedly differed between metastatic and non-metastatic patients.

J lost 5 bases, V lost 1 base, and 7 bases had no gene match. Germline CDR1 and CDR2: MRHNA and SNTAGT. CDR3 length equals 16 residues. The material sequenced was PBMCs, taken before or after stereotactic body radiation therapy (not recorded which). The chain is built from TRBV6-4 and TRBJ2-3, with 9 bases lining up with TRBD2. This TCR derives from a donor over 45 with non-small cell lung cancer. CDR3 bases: TGTGCCAGCAGTGACTATGGCGGGGGGGACGTAGATACGCAGTATTTT. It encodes CASSDYGGGDVDTQYF.